The 9 T cell receptor beta chains presented below share a single source sample, sequenced in a study of technical replicates of blood from a handful of donors. The data were produced by immunoSEQ multiplex PCR, yet TCRdb's version contains in-frame clones alone and is incomplete. The repertoire holds more than 11,000 clones, with 85% as singletons. Sequencing was carried out using PBMCs. These receptors were taken from a human donor in good health.

CDR3 sequence (DNA): TGCGCCAGCAGCTCAGACTGGGGCGATGAGCAGTTCTTC. Translated, it gives CASSSDWGDEQFF. The chain recombines TRBV5-1 with TRBJ2-1; D is perhaps TRBD1 (5 bases). The germline gives CDR1 SGHRS, CDR2 YFSETQ. CDR3 length: 13 amino acids. V lost 3 bases and J 8 bases, leaving 12 bases between the germline ends.

DNA for the CDR3: TGTGCCTGGAGTGTAACAGCTCAGCCCCAGCATTTT. Translating gives CAWSVTAQPQHF. The chain employs TRBV30 and TRBJ1-5; no definite D call. Germline CDR1 GTSNPN, CDR2 SVGIG (reference sequence). The V gene lost 0 bases and the J gene lost 6 bases, with 6 bases spanning the gap. The CDR3 is 12 amino acids.

V and J are TRBV4-1 and TRBJ2-7; 7 bases fit TRBD1. There are 16 residues in the CDR3. V shed 0 bases and J 2 bases; nucleotides not matched to a gene: 7. Germline assignment: CDR1 MGHRA and CDR2 YSYEKL. The CDR3 is CASSQDGGQGAYEQYF. DNA of the CDR3: TGCGCCAGCAGCCAAGATGGTGGCCAGGGGGCCTACGAGCAGTACTTC.

This clone showed up just a few times. This CDR3 is CASSLTQGLAGTGELFF. The CDR3 nucleotides read TGTGCCAGCAGCTTAACGCAGGGACTAGCGGGGACCGGGGAGCTGTTTTTT. The chain is built from TRBV7-9 and TRBJ2-2; 13 bases map to TRBD2. With V trimmed by 2 bases and J by 5 bases, 5 bases remained unmatched. CDR1 is SEHNR, CDR2 FQNEAQ, per germline (reference sequence). The CDR3 is 17 amino acids.

V gene TRBV5-1 combines with J gene TRBJ1-4; 9 nucleotides align to TRBD1. After removal of 5 bases from V and 6 bases from J, the junction contained 11 bases not matched to a gene. CDR1 SGHRS and CDR2 YFSETQ come from the germline V gene. The CDR3 length is 16 residues. The CDR3 is CASRFGYRGLHEKLFF. The DNA of the CDR3 is TGCGCCAGCAGATTTGGGTACAGGGGGCTCCATGAAAAACTGTTTTTT.

CDR3 in amino acids: CASSEELAGGKEEQFF. CDR3 DNA sequence: TGTGCCAGCAGTGAAGAGCTAGCGGGAGGGAAGGAGGAGCAGTTCTTC. This chain uses TRBV6-4 with TRBJ2-1, with 12 bases identical to TRBD2. The germline gives CDR1 MRHNA, CDR2 SNTAGT. Losses at the gene ends were 3 bases for V and 10 bases for J; bases not matched to a gene: 10. The length of the CDR3 is 16 residues.

The chain has TRBV10-3 and TRBJ2-7, with D possibly matching TRBD2 (5 bases). Trimming shortened V by 5 bases and J by 0 bases, and 11 bases separated the two germline ends. The CDR3 is made up of 14 amino acids. Germline V CDR1 and CDR2: ENHRY, SYGVKD. CDR3 sequence (DNA): TGTGCCATCAGTAGGACTGGTGGCTCCTACGAGCAGTACTTC. It translates to CAISRTGGSYEQYF.

This chain uses TRBV4-1 with TRBJ2-3, with unresolved D. With 7 bases removed from V and 4 bases from J, the gap between germline ends came to 15 bases. The CDR3 loop spans 14 amino acids. Germline CDR1 MGHRA, CDR2 YSYEKL. CDR3 protein: CASTLGSNADTQYF. CDR3 sequence (DNA): TGCGCCAGCACCCTCGGGTCGAACGCAGATACGCAGTATTTT.

The CDR3 sequence is CASSLDGSTEAFF. The CDR3 bases are TGCGCCAGCAGCTTGGACGGGTCTACTGAAGCTTTCTTT. This sequence joins TRBV5-1 and TRBJ1-1, with unresolved D. This CDR3 spans 13 amino acids. With 0 bases removed from V and 5 bases from J, the gap between germline ends came to 8 bases. The germline CDR1 and CDR2 sequences are SGHRS and YFSETQ.